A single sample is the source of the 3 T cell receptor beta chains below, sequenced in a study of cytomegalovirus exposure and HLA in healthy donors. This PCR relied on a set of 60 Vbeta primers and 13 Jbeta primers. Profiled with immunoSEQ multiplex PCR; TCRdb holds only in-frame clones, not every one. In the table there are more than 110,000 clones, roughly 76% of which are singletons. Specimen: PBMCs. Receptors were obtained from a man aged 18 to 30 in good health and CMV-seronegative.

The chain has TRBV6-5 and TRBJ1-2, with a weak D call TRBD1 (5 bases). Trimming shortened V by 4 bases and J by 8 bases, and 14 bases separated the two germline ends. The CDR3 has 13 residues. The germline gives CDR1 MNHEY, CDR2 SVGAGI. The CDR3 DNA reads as TGTGCCAGCAGTTCCGGGACTGCTTCGGGCTACACCTTC. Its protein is CASSSGTASGYTF.

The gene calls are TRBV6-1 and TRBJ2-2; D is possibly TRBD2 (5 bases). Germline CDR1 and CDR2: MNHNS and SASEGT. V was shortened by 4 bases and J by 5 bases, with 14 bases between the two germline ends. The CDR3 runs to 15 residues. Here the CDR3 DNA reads TGTGCCAGCAGTGGCGGGCCGTCGGTGACCGGGGAGCTGTTTTTT. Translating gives CASSGGPSVTGELFF.

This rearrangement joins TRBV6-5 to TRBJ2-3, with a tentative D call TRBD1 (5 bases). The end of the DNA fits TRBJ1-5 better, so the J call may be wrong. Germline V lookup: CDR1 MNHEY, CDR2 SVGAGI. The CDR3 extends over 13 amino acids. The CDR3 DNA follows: TGTGCCAGTAGCGATAGGGGACTCGATACGCAGCATTTT. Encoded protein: CASSDRGLDTQHF.